The 10 T cell receptor beta chains below were found in one sample sequenced in a study of cytomegalovirus exposure and HLA in healthy donors. Libraries were prepared by immunoSEQ multiplex PCR; TCRdb keeps only in-frame clonotypes and omits some of them. The sample consists of about 110,000 clones, around 87% of them appearing once. Sequencing used PBMCs. The receptor source for this set is a woman aged 25-40 years in good health and CMV-seropositive.

This chain connects TRBV18 to TRBJ2-2; possible D gene TRBD2, 5 bases. This CDR3 has 14 residues. Trimming removed 2 bases at V and 1 base at J, with 5 bases between. Germline V lookup: CDR1 KGHSH, CDR2 LQKENI. CDR3 region: CASSPGGNTGELFF. As DNA, the CDR3 is TGTGCCAGCTCACCAGGAGGGAACACCGGGGAGCTGTTTTTT.

V is TRBV5-4 and J is TRBJ2-7, with 9 bases matching TRBD2. The CDR3 extends over 13 amino acids. With 2 bases clipped from V and 5 bases from J, the junction kept 2 bases outside the gene matches. From germline, CDR1 is SGHNT and CDR2 YYREEE (reference sequence). The CDR3 nucleotides are TGTGCCAGCAGCTTCGGGACTAGCAACGAGCAGTACTTC. Its protein is CASSFGTSNEQYF.

The CDR3 bases are TGTGCCAGCAGAGTAACCGCCGCCGGGAAATTCAATGAGCAGTTCTTC. This sequence encodes CASRVTAAGKFNEQFF. This sequence joins TRBV27 and TRBJ2-1; D perhaps matches TRBD2 (5 bases). The CDR3 length is 16 residues. Germline lookup yields CDR1 MNHEY and CDR2 SMNVEV (reference sequence). The germline V and J ends were trimmed by 6 bases and 6 bases, with 21 bases remaining between them.

CDR3 sequence reads: CASSHQAGGWSTDTQYF. DNA for the CDR3: TGTGCCAGCAGCCATCAAGCGGGAGGATGGAGCACAGATACGCAGTATTTT. V usage is TRBV14 and J usage is TRBJ2-3; TRBD2 matches 9 bases. With 3 bases clipped from V and 0 bases from J, the junction kept 7 bases outside the gene matches. Germline V gene data show CDR1 as SGHDN and CDR2 as FVKESK. The CDR3 runs 17 residues.

The V call is TRBV6-6, the J call TRBJ1-5, with D maybe TRBD1 (5 bases). Germline CDR1 is MNHNY and CDR2 is SVGAGI (reference sequence). The CDR3 extends over 14 amino acids. Between the trimmed V and J ends, which lost 8 bases and 0 bases, there was a span of 11 bases. For the CDR3, the DNA is TGTGCCAGCGACAGCCTGTATAGCAATCAGCCCCAGCATTTT. This sequence encodes CASDSLYSNQPQHF.

The chain links TRBV19 to TRBJ2-2, with a possible D match to TRBD1 (5 bases). Trimming cost V 4 bases and J 8 bases, with 11 bases left between them. This CDR3 comprises 13 residues. Germline values: CDR1 LNHDA, CDR2 SQIVND (reference sequence). The CDR3, as DNA: TGTGCCAGTAGTACAGGGTTAAGGGGGGAGCTGTTTTTT. Translating it yields CASSTGLRGELFF.

The J gene is TRBJ1-4, the V gene TRBV6-5, with a possible D match to TRBD1 (6 bases). The CDR3 is 14 residues long. Germline CDR1 reads MNHEY; CDR2 reads SVGAGI. V lost 4 bases and J 5 bases, leaving 11 bases between the germline ends. The CDR3: CASSWTEQNEKLFF. The CDR3 region has the DNA TGTGCCAGCAGTTGGACAGAACAAAATGAAAAACTGTTTTTT.

The V call is TRBV5-4, the J call TRBJ1-2; possibly TRBD1 for D (5 bases). CDR1 is SGHNT, CDR2 YYREEE, per germline (reference sequence). V dropped 0 bases and J dropped 0 bases, with 9 bases sitting between them. This CDR3 is 15 amino acids long. For the CDR3, the DNA is TGTGCCAGCAGCTTGGGGGGCGGAGCTAACTATGGCTACACCTTC. As protein: CASSLGGGANYGYTF.

The J gene is TRBJ1-1, the V gene TRBV9, with TRBD1 matching 8 bases. The CDR3 spans 15 residues. The germline gives CDR1 SGDLS, CDR2 YYNGEE. Germline trimming cut 4 bases from V and 6 bases from J; bases unmatched to any gene: 11. CDR3 DNA sequence: TGTGCCAGCAGCCCCCCCGGACAGGGCCTGTCTGAAGCTTTCTTT. Amino acid sequence: CASSPPGQGLSEAFF.

This sequence joins TRBV7-3 and TRBJ2-5, with D possibly matching TRBD2 (5 bases). V was cut by 5 bases and J by 0 bases, with 10 bases left in between. The V gene's germline CDR1 is SGHTA and CDR2 FQGTGA. The CDR3 runs to 14 residues. DNA of the CDR3: TGTGCCAGCAGCCCCCTCGGGGACCAAGAGACCCAGTACTTC. Translation: CASSPLGDQETQYF.